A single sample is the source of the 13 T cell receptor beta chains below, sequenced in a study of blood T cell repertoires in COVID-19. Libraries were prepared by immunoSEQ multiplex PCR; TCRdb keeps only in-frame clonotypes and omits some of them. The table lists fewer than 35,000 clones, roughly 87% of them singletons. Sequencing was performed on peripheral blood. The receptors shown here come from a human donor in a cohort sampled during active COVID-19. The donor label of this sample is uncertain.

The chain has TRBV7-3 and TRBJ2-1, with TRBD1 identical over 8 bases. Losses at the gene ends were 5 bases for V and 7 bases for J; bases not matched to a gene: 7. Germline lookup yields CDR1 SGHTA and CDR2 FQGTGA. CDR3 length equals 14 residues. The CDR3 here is CASSRTGSDNEQFF. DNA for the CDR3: TGTGCCAGCAGCCGGACAGGGTCTGATAATGAGCAGTTCTTC.

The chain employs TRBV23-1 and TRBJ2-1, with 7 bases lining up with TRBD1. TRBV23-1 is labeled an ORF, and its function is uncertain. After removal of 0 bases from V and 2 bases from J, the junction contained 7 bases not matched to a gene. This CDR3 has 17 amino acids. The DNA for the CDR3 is TGCGCCAGCAGTCAATCTAGTGCCCAGGGGGCCTACAATGAGCAGTTCTTC. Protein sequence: CASSQSSAQGAYNEQFF.

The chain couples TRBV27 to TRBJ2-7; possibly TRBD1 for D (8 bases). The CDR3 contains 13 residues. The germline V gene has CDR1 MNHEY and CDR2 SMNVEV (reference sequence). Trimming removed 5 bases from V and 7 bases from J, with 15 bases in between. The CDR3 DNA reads TGTGCCAGCAGTCAACAGGGGGAGGGGGAGCAGTACTTC. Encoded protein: CASSQQGEGEQYF.

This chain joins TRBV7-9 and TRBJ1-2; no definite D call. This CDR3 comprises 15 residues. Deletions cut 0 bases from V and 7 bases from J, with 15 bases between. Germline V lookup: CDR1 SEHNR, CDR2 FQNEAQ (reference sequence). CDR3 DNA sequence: TGTGCCAGCAGCTTAGCGTACGAGCTTCCGAGTGGCTACACCTTC. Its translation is CASSLAYELPSGYTF.

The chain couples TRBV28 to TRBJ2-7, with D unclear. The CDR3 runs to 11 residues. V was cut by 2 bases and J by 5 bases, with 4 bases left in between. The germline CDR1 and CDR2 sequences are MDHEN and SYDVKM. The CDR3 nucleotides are TGTGCCAGCAGTTTAGTAGACGAGCAGTACTTC. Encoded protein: CASSLVDEQYF.

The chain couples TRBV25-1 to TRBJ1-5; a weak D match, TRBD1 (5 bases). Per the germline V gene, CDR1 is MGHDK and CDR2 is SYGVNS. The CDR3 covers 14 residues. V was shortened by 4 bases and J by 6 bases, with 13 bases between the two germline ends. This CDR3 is CASSGQGLSQPQHF. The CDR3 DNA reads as TGTGCCAGCAGTGGCCAGGGTTTGAGTCAGCCCCAGCATTTT.

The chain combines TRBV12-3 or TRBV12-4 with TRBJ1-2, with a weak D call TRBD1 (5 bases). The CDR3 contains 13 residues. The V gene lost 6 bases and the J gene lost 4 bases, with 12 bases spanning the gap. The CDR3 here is CASSLDISYGYTF. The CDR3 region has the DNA TGTGCCAGCAGCCTGGACATTAGCTATGGCTACACCTTC.

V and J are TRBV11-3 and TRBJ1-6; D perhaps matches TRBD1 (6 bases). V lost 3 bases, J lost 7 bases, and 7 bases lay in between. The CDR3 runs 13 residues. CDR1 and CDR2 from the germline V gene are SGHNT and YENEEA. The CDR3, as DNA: TGTGCCAGCAGCTTCGACAGGAATTCACCCCTCCACTTT. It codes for CASSFDRNSPLHF.

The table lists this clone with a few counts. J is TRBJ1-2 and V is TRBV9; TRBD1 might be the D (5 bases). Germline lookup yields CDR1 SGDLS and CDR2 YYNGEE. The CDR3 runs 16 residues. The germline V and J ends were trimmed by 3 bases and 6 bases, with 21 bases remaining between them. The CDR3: CASSAPVAGMPDGYTF. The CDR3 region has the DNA TGTGCCAGCAGCGCCCCTGTGGCAGGGATGCCGGATGGCTACACCTTC.

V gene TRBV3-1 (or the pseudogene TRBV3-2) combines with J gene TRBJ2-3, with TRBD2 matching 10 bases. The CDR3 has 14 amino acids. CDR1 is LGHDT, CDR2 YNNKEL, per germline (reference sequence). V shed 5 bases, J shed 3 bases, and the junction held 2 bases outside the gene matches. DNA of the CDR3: TGTGCCAGCAGCATAGCGGGGGGTACAGATACGCAGTATTTT. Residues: CASSIAGGTDTQYF.

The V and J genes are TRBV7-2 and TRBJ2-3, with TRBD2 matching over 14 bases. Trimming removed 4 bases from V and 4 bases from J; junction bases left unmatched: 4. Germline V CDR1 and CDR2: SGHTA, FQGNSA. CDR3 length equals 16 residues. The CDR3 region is CASSSGLAGGSDTQYF. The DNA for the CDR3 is TGTGCCAGCAGCTCTGGACTAGCGGGGGGCTCAGATACGCAGTATTTT.

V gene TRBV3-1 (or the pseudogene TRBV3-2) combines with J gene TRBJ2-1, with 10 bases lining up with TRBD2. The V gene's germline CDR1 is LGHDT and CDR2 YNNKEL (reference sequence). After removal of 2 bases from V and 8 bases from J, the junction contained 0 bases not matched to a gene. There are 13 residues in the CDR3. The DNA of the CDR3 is TGTGCCAGCAGCCAAACTAGCGGGGATGAGCAGTTCTTC. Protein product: CASSQTSGDEQFF.

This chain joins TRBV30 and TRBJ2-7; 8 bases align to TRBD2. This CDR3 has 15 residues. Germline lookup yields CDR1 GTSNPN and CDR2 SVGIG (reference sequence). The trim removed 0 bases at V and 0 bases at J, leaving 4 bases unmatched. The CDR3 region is CAWSVPGTSSYEQYF. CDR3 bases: TGTGCCTGGAGTGTACCAGGGACTAGCTCCTACGAGCAGTACTTC.